This TCR beta chain was sequenced in a study of a mutant IDH1 vaccine in newly diagnosed glioma (dated by TCRdb to the early 2020s). Context from the whole study: Patients were given eight vaccinations, in weeks 1, 3, 5, 7, 11, 15, 19 and 23, which matched visits V03 through V10. Vaccination started 4-6 weeks after radiotherapy alone, or was given together with temozolomide cycles in the groups whose treatment included chemotherapy. Of the approximately 34 treated patients, approximately 62% were male and around 40% were female, and a mean age of around 40 years was recorded. Prior to enrollment, patients had been given standard therapy consisting of radiotherapy alone, temozolomide alone, or radiochemotherapy with temozolomide, with the combination given to most patients. Peripheral blood was collected at six visits: V03 (baseline), V05, V07, V10, V12 and V13. Longitudinal TCRB deep sequencing was performed for roughly 24 treated patients wherever samples were available for exploratory analyses. The paper as a whole reports these results and caveats: The authors stated that sample limitations prevented analyses of patient blood samples from being reproduced. Pseudoprogression seemed to be unrelated to changes in the top peripheral T cell clonotypes found by TCRB sequencing. Immune responses induced by the vaccine were seen in 90% to 95% of patients across multiple MHC alleles. Selection of PBMC samples for TCRB deep sequencing was based on availability.

Regarding this clone: The antigen it recognizes is unknown. Base-call qualities are not available, and no considerably larger clone is one nucleotide away.

Receptor libraries were prepared by the immunoSEQ multiplex PCR assay. Rearranged TCR beta chain sequences were amplified using the hsTCRB Kit according to the manufacturer's protocol. Sequencing of TCRB libraries was carried out on an Illumina MiSeq. The original methods were these. The kit vendor's proprietary platform handled demultiplexing, trimming and gene mapping. TCRdb took over this immuneACCESS table, retaining in-frame rearrangements with V and J assigned. Such tables are incomplete; in checked studies, under half of the missing clones stem from an unresolved V gene, and the remainder is unexplained. V and J calls and clone size come straight from that table; D and trimming were deduced from the DNA. Within this sample are around 51,000 clones, with around 78% of them counted one time only. Together, the top ten hold less than 2% of the sample. From a lookup of the germline V gene (reference sequence), CDR1 and CDR2 are SGHKS and YYEKEE. CDR3 length: 15 amino acids, cysteine to phenylalanine. Just CDR3 DNA is preserved here, 45 bases in frame from base 1. V and J lose 0 bases and 2 bases, and a span of 12 bases separates them.

The time point label corresponds to: week 5, during vaccination. Each vaccine dose was 300 ug of a 20-mer mutant IDH1 peptide in Montanide, given subcutaneously with topical imiquimod. The donors had newly diagnosed IDH1-mutant astrocytomas of WHO grade 3 or 4 that showed loss of nuclear ATRX. The samples were drawn from NOA16, a multicentre, single-arm, open-label phase I trial in Germany that tested a mutant IDH1 peptide vaccine in humans for the first time. The DNeasy Blood and Tissue Kit was used to extract genomic DNA from EDTA blood for TCRB sequencing. The TCR comes from a woman aged 40 to 50 with glioma. Rearrangement joined TRBV5-5 to TRBJ2-7, and TRBD1 may be the D gene, going by 6 matching bases. Material: PBMCs, obtained from a glioma patient whose treatment included an IDH1 peptide vaccine. The CDR3 in this case is CASSLAGQLPYEQYF. The base sequence is TGTGCCAGCAGCTTGGCCGGACAGTTACCCTACGAGCAGTACTTC. When the CDR3 is completed using the reference TRBV5-5 and TRBJ2-7 genes on either side, the full variable domain is DAGVTQSPTHLIKTRGQQVTLRCSPISGHKSVSWYQQVLGQGPQFIFQYYEKEERGRGNFPDRFSARQFPNYSSELNVNALLLGDSALYLCASSLAGQLPYEQYFGPGTRLTVT.